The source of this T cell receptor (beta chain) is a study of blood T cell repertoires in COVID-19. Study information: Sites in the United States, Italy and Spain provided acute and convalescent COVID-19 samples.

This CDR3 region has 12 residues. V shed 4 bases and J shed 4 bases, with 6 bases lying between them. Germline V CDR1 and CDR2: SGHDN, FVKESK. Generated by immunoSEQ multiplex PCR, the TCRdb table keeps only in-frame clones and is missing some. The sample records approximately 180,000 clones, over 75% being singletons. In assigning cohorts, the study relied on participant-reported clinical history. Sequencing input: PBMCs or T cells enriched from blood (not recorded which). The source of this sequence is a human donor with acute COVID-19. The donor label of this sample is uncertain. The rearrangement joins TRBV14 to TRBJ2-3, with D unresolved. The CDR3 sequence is CASSPLPDTQYF. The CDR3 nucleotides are TGTGCCAGCAGCCCTCTTCCAGATACGCAGTATTTT.